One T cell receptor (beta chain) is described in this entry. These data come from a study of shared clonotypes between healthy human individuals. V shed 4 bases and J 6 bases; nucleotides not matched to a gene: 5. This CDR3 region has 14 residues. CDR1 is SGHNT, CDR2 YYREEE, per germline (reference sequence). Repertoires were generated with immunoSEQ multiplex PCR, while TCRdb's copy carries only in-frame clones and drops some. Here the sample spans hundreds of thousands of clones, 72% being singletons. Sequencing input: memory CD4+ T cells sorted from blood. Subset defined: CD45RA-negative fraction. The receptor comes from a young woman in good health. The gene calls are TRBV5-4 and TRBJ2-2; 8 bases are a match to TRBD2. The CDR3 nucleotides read TGTGCCAGCAGCGCCGGGACTAGGGCCGGGGAGCTGTTTTTT. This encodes CASSAGTRAGELFF.